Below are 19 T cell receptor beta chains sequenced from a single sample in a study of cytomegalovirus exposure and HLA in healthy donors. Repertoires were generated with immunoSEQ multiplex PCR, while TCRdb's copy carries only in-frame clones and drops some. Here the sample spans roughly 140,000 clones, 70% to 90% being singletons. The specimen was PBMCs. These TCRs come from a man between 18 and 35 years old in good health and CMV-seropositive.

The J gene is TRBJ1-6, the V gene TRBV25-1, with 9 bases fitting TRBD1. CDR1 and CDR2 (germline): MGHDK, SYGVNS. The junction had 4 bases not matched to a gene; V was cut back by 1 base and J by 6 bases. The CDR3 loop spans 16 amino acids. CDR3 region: CASSESGTGINSPLHF. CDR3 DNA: TGTGCCAGCAGTGAATCCGGGACAGGGATTAATTCACCCCTCCACTTT.

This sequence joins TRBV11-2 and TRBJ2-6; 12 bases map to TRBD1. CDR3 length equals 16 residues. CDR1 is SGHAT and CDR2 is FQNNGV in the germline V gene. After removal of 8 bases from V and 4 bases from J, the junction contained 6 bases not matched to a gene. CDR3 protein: CASGDRGLRGANVLTF. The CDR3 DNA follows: TGTGCCAGCGGGGACAGGGGGCTCCGGGGGGCCAACGTCCTGACTTTC.

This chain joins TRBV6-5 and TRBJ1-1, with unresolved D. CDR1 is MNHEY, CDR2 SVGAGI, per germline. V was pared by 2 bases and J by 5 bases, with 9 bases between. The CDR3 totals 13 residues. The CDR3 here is CASSYMSGTEAFF. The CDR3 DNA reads TGTGCCAGCAGTTACATGTCGGGAACTGAAGCTTTCTTT.

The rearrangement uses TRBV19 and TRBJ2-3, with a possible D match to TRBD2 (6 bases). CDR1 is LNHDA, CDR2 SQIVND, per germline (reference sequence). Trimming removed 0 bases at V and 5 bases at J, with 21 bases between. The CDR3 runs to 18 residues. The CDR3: CASSIDGGPSWGLDTQYF. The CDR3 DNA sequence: TGTGCCAGTAGTATAGACGGGGGACCTAGTTGGGGCCTAGATACGCAGTATTTT.

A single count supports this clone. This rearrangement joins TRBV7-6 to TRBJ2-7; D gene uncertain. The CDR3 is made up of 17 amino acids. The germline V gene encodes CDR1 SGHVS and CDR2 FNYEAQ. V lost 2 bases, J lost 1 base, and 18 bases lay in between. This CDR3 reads CASSLPRGIGASYEQYF. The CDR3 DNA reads TGTGCCAGCAGCTTACCCCGAGGCATCGGTGCGTCCTACGAGCAGTACTTC. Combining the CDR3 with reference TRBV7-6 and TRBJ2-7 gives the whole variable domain GAGVSQSPRYKVTKRGQDVALRCDPISGHVSLYWYRQALGQGPEFLTYFNYEAQQDKSGLPNDRFSAERPEGSISTLTIQRTEQRDSAMYRCASSLPRGIGASYEQYFGPGTRLTVT.

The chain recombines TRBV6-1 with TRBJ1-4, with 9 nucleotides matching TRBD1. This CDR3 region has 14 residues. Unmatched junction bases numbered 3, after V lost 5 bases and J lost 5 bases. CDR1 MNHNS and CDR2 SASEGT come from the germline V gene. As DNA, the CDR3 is TGTGCCAGCAGTACCGGGACAGGGAATGAAAAACTGTTTTTT. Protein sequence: CASSTGTGNEKLFF.

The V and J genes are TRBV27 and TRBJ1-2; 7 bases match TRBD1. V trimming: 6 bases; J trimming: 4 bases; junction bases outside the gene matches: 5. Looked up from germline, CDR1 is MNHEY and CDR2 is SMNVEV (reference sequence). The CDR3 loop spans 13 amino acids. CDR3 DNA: TGTGCCAGCAGCTGGGACAGAGCCTATGGCTACACCTTC. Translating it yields CASSWDRAYGYTF.

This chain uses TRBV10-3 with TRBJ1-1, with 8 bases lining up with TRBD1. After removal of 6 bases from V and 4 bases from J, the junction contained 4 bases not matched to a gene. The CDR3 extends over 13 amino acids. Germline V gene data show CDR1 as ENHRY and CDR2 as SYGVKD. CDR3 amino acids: CAIRGQGITEAFF. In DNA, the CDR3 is TGTGCCATCAGAGGACAGGGAATCACTGAAGCTTTCTTT.

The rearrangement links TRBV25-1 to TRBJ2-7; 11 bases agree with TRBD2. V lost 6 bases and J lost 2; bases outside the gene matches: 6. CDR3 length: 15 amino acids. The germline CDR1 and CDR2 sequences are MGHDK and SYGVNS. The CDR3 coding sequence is TGTGCCAGCAGCCGACTAGCGGGAAATACCTACGAGCAGTACTTC. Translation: CASSRLAGNTYEQYF.

CDR3 nucleotides: TGTGCCATCAGGGGGGCCACCTCTGGAAACACCATATATTTT. Residues: CAIRGATSGNTIYF. This chain connects TRBV10-3 to TRBJ1-3; weak D call: TRBD1 (6 bases). Germline assignment: CDR1 ENHRY and CDR2 SYGVKD. The CDR3 runs 14 residues. Deletions cut 6 bases from V and 0 bases from J, with 9 bases between.

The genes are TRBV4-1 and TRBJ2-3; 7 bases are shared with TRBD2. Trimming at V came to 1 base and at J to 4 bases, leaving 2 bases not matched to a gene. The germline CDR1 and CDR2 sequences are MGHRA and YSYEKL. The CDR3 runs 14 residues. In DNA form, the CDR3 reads TGCGCCAGCAGCCAAGGGACTAGTTCAGATACGCAGTATTTT. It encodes CASSQGTSSDTQYF.

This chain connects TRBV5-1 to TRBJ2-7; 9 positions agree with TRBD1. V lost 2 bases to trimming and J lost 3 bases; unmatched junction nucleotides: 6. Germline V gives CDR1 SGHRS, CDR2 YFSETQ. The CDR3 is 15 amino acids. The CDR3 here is CASSFGTGNVYEQYF. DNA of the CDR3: TGCGCCAGCAGCTTTGGGACAGGGAATGTCTACGAGCAGTACTTC.

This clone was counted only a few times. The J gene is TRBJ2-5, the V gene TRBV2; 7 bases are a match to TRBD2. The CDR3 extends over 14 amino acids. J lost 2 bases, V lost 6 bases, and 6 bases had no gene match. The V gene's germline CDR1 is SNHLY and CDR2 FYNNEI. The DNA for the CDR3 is TGTGCCAGCAGGACTAGCTTTGGACAAGAGACCCAGTACTTC. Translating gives CASRTSFGQETQYF.

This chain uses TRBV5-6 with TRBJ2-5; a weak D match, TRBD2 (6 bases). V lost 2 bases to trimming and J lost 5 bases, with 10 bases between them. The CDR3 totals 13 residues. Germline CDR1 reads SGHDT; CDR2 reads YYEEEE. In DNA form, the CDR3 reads TGTGCCAGCAGCTTCGGGACTTGGGAGACCCAGTACTTC. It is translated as CASSFGTWETQYF. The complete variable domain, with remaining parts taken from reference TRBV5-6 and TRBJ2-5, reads DAGVTQSPTHLIKTRGQQVTLRCSPKSGHDTVSWYQQALGQGPQFIFQYYEEEERQRGNFPDRFSGHQFPNYSSELNVNALLLGDSALYLCASSFGTWETQYFGPGTRLLVL.

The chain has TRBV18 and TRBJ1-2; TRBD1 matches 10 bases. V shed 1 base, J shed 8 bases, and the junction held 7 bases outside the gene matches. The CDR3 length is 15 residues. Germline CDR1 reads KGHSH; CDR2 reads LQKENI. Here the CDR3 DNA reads TGTGCCAGCTCACCACTGGGACAGGGGACGGAGGGCTACACCTTC. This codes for CASSPLGQGTEGYTF.

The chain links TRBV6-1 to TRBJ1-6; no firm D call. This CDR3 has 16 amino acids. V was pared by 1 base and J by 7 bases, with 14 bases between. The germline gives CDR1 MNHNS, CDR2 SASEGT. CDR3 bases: TGTGCCAGCAGTGAAGAGTCAGGTCTCTGGAATTCACCCCTCCACTTT. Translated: CASSEESGLWNSPLHF.

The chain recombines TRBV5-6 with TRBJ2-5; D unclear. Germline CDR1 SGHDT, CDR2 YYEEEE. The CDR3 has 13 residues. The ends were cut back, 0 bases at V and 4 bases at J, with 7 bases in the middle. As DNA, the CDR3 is TGTGCCAGCAGCTTGGCTAACCGAGAGACCCAGTACTTC. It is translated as CASSLANRETQYF.

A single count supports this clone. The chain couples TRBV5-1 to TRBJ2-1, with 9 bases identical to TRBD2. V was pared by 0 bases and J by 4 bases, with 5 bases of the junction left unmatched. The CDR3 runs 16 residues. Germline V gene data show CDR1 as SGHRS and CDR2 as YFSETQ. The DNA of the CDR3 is TGCGCCAGCAGCTTGGTTGGACTAGCGACTTACAATGAGCAGTTCTTC. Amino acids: CASSLVGLATYNEQFF.

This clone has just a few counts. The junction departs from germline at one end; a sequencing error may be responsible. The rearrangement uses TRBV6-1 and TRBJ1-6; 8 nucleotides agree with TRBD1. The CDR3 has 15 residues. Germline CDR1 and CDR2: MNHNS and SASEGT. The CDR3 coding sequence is TGTGCCAGCAATGAAAGACAGGGGAATAATTCACCCCTCCACTTT. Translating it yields CASNERQGNNSPLHF.